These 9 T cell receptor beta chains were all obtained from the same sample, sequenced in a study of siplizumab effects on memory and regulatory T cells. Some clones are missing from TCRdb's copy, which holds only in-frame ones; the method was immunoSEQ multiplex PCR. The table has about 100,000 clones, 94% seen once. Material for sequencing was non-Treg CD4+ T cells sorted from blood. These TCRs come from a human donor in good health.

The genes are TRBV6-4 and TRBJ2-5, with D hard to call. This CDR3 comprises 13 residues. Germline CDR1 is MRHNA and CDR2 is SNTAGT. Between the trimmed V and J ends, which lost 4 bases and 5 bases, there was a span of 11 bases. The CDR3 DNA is TGTGCCAGCAGTGGAAATTCCGGGGAGACCCAGTACTTC. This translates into CASSGNSGETQYF.

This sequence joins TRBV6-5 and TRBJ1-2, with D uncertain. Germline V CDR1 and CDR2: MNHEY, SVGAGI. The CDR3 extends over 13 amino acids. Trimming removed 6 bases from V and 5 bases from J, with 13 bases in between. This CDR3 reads CASRLPSGYGYTF. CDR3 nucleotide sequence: TGTGCCAGCAGACTTCCTTCGGGTTATGGCTACACCTTC.

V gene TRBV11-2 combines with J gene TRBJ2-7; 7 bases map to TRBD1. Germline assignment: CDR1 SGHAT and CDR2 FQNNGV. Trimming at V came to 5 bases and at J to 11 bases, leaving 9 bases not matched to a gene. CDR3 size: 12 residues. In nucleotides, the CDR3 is TGTGCCAGCAGCCAAAGCGACAGGGCTGAGTACTTC. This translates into CASSQSDRAEYF.

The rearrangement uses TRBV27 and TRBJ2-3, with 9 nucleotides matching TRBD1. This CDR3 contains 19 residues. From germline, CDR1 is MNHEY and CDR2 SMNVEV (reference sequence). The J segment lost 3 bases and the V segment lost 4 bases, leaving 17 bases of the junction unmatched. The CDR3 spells CASSWTGTGTSPATDTQYF. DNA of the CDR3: TGTGCCAGCAGTTGGACCGGGACAGGGACCTCTCCGGCGACAGATACGCAGTATTTT.

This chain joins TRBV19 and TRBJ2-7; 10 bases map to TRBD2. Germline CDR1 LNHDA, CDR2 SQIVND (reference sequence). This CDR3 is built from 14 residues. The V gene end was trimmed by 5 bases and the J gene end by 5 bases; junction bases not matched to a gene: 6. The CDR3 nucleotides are TGTGCCAGTAGTGCACTAGCGGGAAGGAACGAGCAGTACTTC. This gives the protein CASSALAGRNEQYF.

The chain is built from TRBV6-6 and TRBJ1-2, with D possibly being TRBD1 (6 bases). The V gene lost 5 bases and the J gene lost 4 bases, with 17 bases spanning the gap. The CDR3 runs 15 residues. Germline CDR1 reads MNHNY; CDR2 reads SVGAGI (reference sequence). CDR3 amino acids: CASSTSTGSFYGYTF. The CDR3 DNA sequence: TGTGCCAGCAGTACCTCCACAGGGAGTTTCTATGGCTACACCTTC.

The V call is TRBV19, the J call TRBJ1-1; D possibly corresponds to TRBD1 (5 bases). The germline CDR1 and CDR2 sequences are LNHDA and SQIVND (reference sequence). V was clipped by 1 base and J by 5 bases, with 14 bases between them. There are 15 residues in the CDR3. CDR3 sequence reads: CASSIGVDSSTEAFF. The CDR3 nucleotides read TGTGCCAGTAGTATAGGAGTCGACAGTAGTACTGAAGCTTTCTTT.

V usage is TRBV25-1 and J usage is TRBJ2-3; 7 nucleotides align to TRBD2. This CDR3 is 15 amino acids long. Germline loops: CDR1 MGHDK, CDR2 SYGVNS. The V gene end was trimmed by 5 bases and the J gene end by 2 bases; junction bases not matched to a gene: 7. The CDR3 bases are TGTGCCAGCAGTAGGGGCGCGGGGGACACAGATACGCAGTATTTT. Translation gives CASSRGAGDTDTQYF.

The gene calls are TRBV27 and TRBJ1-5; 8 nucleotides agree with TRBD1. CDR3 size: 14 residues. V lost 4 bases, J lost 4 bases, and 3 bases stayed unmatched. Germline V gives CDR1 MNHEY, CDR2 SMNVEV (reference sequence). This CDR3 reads CASSSTGGNQPQHF. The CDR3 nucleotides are TGTGCCAGCAGTTCAACAGGGGGGAATCAGCCCCAGCATTTT.